This TCR beta chain is from a study of metastatic and nonmetastatic thyroid tumors (dated by TCRdb to the early 2020s). Notes on the research overall: For patients with malignant and with benign thyroid disease, the researchers compared repertoires between peripheral blood samples and tumor or nodule tissue samples.

Broad study findings and their caveats: In both blood and tumor samples, TCR beta diversity was reported to be significantly higher in malignant tumors than in benign nodules.

This clone showed up just once. Its antigen is not yet known. Per-base qualities were not stored, and no clone one base away is much larger. Just one read gives weak support. None of the patients had been given any treatment before thyroid surgery. Using T-cell receptor beta sequencing, the study looked back at clinical samples from patients collected from the early 2010s to the late 2010s. From cysteine to phenylalanine, the CDR3 is 16 amino acids long. This entry keeps only the CDR3 DNA: 48 bases, framed from base 1. The germline V gene provides CDR1 SGHAT and CDR2 FQNNGV. V lost 5 bases and J lost 5 bases; the stretch between them is 18 bases long. To prepare the library, PCR was applied. The run used an Illumina HiSeq 4000. The TCR beta-chain CDR3 region of each patient was profiled by high-throughput sequencing. Processing in the source paper ran as follows. CDR3 differences across clinicopathological groups were used to build a classifier for discriminating distant-metastatic papillary thyroid cancer patients. The Shannon index was used to assess repertoire diversity, and the Morisita-Horn index was used to assess tumor-blood repertoire similarity. In-frame beta chains were kept once TCRdb had trimmed the public reads at Q25 with fastp and called clones with MiXCR. TCRdb, not the original authors, processed these V and J calls. Present in this sample are 6,500 to 7,000 clones, roughly 30% of which were seen just once. The ten largest clones add up to less than 15% of the sample.

Sequenced sample: adjacent normal tissue. The receptor was derived from a female donor with papillary thyroid cancer or a benign thyroid nodule (not recorded which). Some clones in this sample may be carry-over from other donors' samples. The chain couples TRBV11-2 to TRBJ2-2; the D gene assignment is perhaps TRBD1 or TRBD2, with each matching 5 bases. Read as DNA, the sequence is TGTGCCAGCAGCCCTCGTCCCGGGACGGTGACCGGGGAGCTGTTTTTT. Its protein product is CASSPRPGTVTGELFF.